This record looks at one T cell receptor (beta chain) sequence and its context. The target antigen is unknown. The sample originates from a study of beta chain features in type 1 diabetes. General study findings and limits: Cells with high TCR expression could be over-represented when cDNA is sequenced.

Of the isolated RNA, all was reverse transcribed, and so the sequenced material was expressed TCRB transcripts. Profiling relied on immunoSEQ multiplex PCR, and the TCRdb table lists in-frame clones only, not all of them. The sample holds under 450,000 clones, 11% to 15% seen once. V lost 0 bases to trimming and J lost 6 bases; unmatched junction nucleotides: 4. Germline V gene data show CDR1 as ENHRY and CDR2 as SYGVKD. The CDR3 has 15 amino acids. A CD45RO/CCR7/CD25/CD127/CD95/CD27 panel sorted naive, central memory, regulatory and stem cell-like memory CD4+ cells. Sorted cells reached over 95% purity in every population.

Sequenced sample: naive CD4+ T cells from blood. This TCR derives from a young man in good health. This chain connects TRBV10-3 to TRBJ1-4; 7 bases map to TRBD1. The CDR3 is CAISESGTVHEKLFF. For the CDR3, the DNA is TGTGCCATCAGTGAGTCAGGGACAGTTCATGAAAAACTGTTTTTT.